Sequencing of this TCR beta chain was carried out in a study of cytomegalovirus exposure and HLA in healthy donors. Study-wide context: Earlier sequencing of 150 million to 200 million T cells yielded 90 million to 140 million unique TCR beta sequences. HLA-typed donors were the source of approximately 85 million unique TCRs, which an early data release held.

The CDR3 has 15 residues. Deletions cut 1 base from V and 7 bases from J, with 13 bases between. Germline values: CDR1 MNHEY, CDR2 SVGAGI. A note on this clone: Its specificity is unknown.

Vbeta (60) and Jbeta (13) primers were used in the PCR. The table came from immunoSEQ multiplex PCR; TCRdb's copy has only in-frame clones and leaves some out. The table counts 45,000 to 60,000 clones; 2% to 2.5% lies in the top ten. Regarding the study as a whole: A few chains linked to CMV were shown in vitro to be specific for CMV antigens. In a later analysis, V- and J-gene trimming of beta chains associated with a DCLRE1C missense variant, replicated independently.

J is TRBJ1-4 and V is TRBV6-5; TRBD1 is a possible D gene (5 bases). What was sequenced was PBMCs. This clonotype originated in a female donor in good health and CMV-seronegative. The CDR3 loop reads CASSYWGGIGEKLFF. The CDR3 DNA reads as TGTGCCAGCAGTTACTGGGGGGGGATAGGTGAAAAACTGTTTTTT.